This record covers a single TCR beta chain. The data were obtained in a study of blood T cell repertoires in COVID-19. Study-wide context: Samples of COVID-19 (acute and convalescent) were obtained from the United States, Italy and Spain. Nucleic acid was either cDNA or gDNA, and it came from T cells, B-cell-depleted T cells, or PBMCs.

Per the original methods: The assay estimated nucleated cells by amplifying reference gene primers. Clones were sequenced by immunoSEQ multiplex PCR, and TCRdb holds only the in-frame ones, with some missing. V, J and clone size were drawn from that table, and D and trimming were deduced from the DNA. The sample has about 100,000 clones; around nine tenths are singletons. The CDR3 sequence is 18 residues long. The ends lost 3 bases at V and 5 bases at J; junction bases unmatched: 12. CDR1 is MNHEY, CDR2 SMNVEV, per germline (reference sequence). Sequencing used peripheral blood. This rearrangement joins TRBV27 to TRBJ2-7; 14 bases line up with TRBD2. The TCR comes from a man aged 65 to 85 with acute or convalescent COVID-19. The CDR3 spells CASSFRPGLAGERHEQYF. In DNA form, the CDR3 reads TGTGCCAGCAGTTTTCGCCCGGGACTAGCGGGAGAGCGCCACGAGCAGTACTTC.